The entry that follows covers one TCR beta chain sequence. These data come from a study of blood T cell repertoires in COVID-19. Overall study context: Sites in the United States, Italy and Spain provided acute and convalescent COVID-19 samples. Sources were T cells, B-cell-depleted T cells, or PBMCs; the material itself was cDNA or gDNA.

CDR3 size: 15 residues. Trimming at V came to 7 bases and at J to 5 bases, leaving 8 bases not matched to a gene. Germline V CDR1 and CDR2: MNHNY, SVGAGI (reference sequence). Authors' methods: It was from reference gene primer amplification that nucleated cell counts were estimated. Here immunoSEQ multiplex PCR was the method, and the copy in TCRdb shows in-frame clones only, minus some. That table furnishes V, J and clone size, whereas the DNA furnished D and trimming. The sample yields around 280,000 clones, approximately 83% seen once. The source is a woman in her twenties or thirties who had recovered from COVID-19. V usage is TRBV6-6 and J usage is TRBJ1-4; TRBD1 aligns across 9 bases. The sequencing input was peripheral blood. This CDR3 is CASTRKGTGNEKLFF. The CDR3 DNA reads as TGTGCCAGCACCAGAAAGGGGACAGGGAATGAAAAACTGTTTTTT.